This T cell receptor beta chain was identified during a study of blood T cell repertoires in COVID-19. On the study more broadly: Donors in the United States, Italy and Spain gave samples during acute or convalescent COVID-19. The cDNA or gDNA used as material had been derived from T cells, B-cell-depleted T cells, or PBMCs.

Profiling relied on immunoSEQ multiplex PCR, and the TCRdb table lists in-frame clones only, not all of them. Of about 120,000 clones detected, roughly 90% appear once; the ten largest clones hold approximately 19%. The V gene's germline CDR1 is MDHEN and CDR2 SYDVKM. Deletions cut 2 bases from V and 0 bases from J, with 7 bases between. The CDR3 loop spans 14 amino acids. Only one count was recorded for this clone. Sequenced material: peripheral blood. The receptor's source is a human donor with acute or convalescent COVID-19. The donor label of this sample is uncertain. This chain uses TRBV28 with TRBJ1-2; D not certain. The CDR3 coding sequence is TGTGCCAGCAGTTTAGAGATAGCTAACTATGGCTACACCTTC. It codes for CASSLEIANYGYTF.